A single sample is the source of the 8 T cell receptor beta chains below, sequenced in a study of molecular identifiers for immune sequencing clone quantification. TCRdb redid the calling of the PCR reads with MiXCR, one entry per CDR3 protein. The sample carries around 470,000 distinct CDR3 sequences, around 23% recorded once. What was sequenced was naive CD8+ T cells from blood, with Jurkat cell RNA spiked in. Subset denoted: FACS-sorted CD8+CD4-CCR7+CD45RA+ naive T cells. These receptor sequences come from a human donor in good health. Some libraries in this study had Jurkat cell RNA spiked in.

This clonotype has at least ten counts. The chain uses TRBV4-3 and TRBJ2-2; D possibly uses TRBD1 or TRBD2 (5 bases each). V lost 2 bases to trimming and J lost 7 bases, with 14 bases between them. Germline V gives CDR1 LGHNA, CDR2 YSLEER. CDR3 size: 15 residues. CDR3 in DNA: TGCGCCAGCAGCCAACACCCACGGGACGGCGGGGAGCTGTTTTTT. Encoded protein: CASSQHPRDGGELFF.

J is TRBJ2-2 and V is TRBV7-9, with D perhaps matching TRBD2 (5 bases). CDR1 is SEHNR, CDR2 FQNEAQ, per germline (reference sequence). This CDR3 comprises 17 residues. V lost 5 bases and J 2 bases, leaving 18 bases between the germline ends. CDR3 coding DNA: TGTGCCAGCAGCCCCCCGGCCAGCGGATTCAACACCGGGGAGCTGTTTTTT. Protein: CASSPPASGFNTGELFF.

This clonotype has just a few counts. V and J are TRBV20-1 and TRBJ2-7; 10 bases match TRBD2. Trimming at V came to 4 bases and at J to 6 bases, leaving 9 bases not matched to a gene. The germline CDR1 and CDR2 sequences are DFQATT and SNEGSKA (reference sequence). This CDR3 has 14 residues. CDR3 sequence reads: CSANWVAGGGEQYF. The CDR3 DNA follows: TGCAGTGCTAATTGGGTAGCGGGAGGCGGCGAGCAGTACTTC.

At least ten counts were recorded for this clonotype. The chain links TRBV20-1 to TRBJ2-3; TRBD2 might be the D (5 bases). V shed 0 bases and J shed 5 bases, with 18 bases lying between them. This CDR3 is 16 amino acids long. CDR1 is DFQATT and CDR2 is SNEGSKA in the germline V gene (reference sequence). This CDR3 is CSARDTGFLRRDTQYF. The CDR3 DNA follows: TGCAGTGCTAGAGATACGGGATTTCTACGGCGAGATACGCAGTATTTT.

The J gene is TRBJ2-3, the V gene TRBV9; 7 nucleotides line up with TRBD1. The length of the CDR3 is 16 residues. Germline-derived CDR1 and CDR2 are SGDLS and YYNGEE. The V gene end was trimmed by 1 base and the J gene end by 2 bases; junction bases not matched to a gene: 7. The CDR3: CASSVNRDRVTDTQYF. The DNA of the CDR3 is TGTGCCAGCAGCGTAAACCGGGACAGAGTCACAGATACGCAGTATTTT.

This clonotype was detected a few times. This rearrangement joins TRBV7-9 to TRBJ2-5; 10 bases match TRBD1. This CDR3 has 16 residues. J lost 2 bases, V lost 2 bases, and 5 bases had no gene match. In germline, CDR1 is SEHNR, CDR2 FQNEAQ (reference sequence). CDR3 amino acids: CASSLLGQGGQETQYF. For the CDR3, the DNA is TGTGCCAGCAGCTTACTCGGACAGGGGGGACAAGAGACCCAGTACTTC.

This clonotype was detected only a few times. This chain links TRBV19 with TRBJ1-5, with 7 bases that match TRBD1. CDR1 is LNHDA, CDR2 SQIVND, per germline (reference sequence). This CDR3 contains 14 residues. J was trimmed by 5 bases and V by 5 bases; bases with no gene match: 6. The CDR3 here is CASSAQGLDQPQHF. For the CDR3, the DNA is TGTGCCAGTAGTGCACAGGGGTTAGATCAGCCCCAGCATTTT. Looking up the rest from reference TRBV19 and TRBJ1-5 gives the full variable domain: DGGITQSPKYLFRKEGQNVTLSCEQNLNHDAMYWYRQDPGQGLRLIYYSQIVNDFQKGDIAEGYSVSREKKESFPLTVTSAQKNPTAFYLCASSAQGLDQPQHFGDGTRLSIL.

This clonotype appeared many times. The chain joins TRBV6-5 to TRBJ2-1; a weak D match, TRBD2 (6 bases). The CDR3 sequence is 12 residues long. Germline V lookup: CDR1 MNHEY, CDR2 SVGAGI. The ends were cut back, 7 bases at V and 4 bases at J, with 8 bases in the middle. The CDR3: CASTGGYNEQFF. Here the CDR3 DNA reads TGTGCCAGCACTGGGGGGTACAATGAGCAGTTCTTC.